This TCR beta chain derives from a study of blood T cell repertoires in COVID-19. V dropped 0 bases and J dropped 3 bases, with 18 bases sitting between them. Germline V gene sequence: CDR1 GTSNPN, CDR2 SVGIG (reference sequence). The CDR3 spans 16 residues. Profiling relied on immunoSEQ multiplex PCR, and the TCRdb table lists in-frame clones only, not all of them. The data show some 140,000 clones, approximately 85% seen once. The sequence was obtained from a man in his 60s with COVID-19, enrolled during active disease. The rearrangement links TRBV30 to TRBJ2-7; the D gene is possibly TRBD2 (5 bases). Sequencing used peripheral blood. The CDR3 loop reads CAWSVRRAGTVYEQYF. CDR3 sequence (DNA): TGTGCCTGGAGTGTACGTCGTGCGGGTACCGTCTACGAGCAGTACTTC. The entire variable domain, with the rest obtained from reference TRBV30 and TRBJ2-7, is as follows: SQTIHQWPATLVQPVGSPLSLECTVEGTSNPNLYWYRQAAGRGLQLLFYSVGIGQISSEVPQNLSASRPQDRQFILSSKKLLLSDSGFYLCAWSVRRAGTVYEQYFGPGTRLTVT.